This TCR beta chain was recorded in a study of cytomegalovirus exposure and HLA in healthy donors. Broader study findings: Most subjects' HLA-A and HLA-B alleles were reportedly predicted from TCR beta sequences.

Concerning this clone itself: What it binds is unknown.

In the PCR, 60 Vbeta and 13 Jbeta primers were used. The assay was immunoSEQ multiplex PCR, and TCRdb's table has in-frame clones only and misses some. Here the sample spans some 200,000 clones, more than 65% being singletons. Losses at the gene ends were 1 base for V and 8 bases for J; bases not matched to a gene: 13. The V gene's germline CDR1 is SGHVS and CDR2 FQNEAQ. CDR3 length equals 17 residues. The origin of this receptor is a girl aged 10 to 17 in good health and CMV-seropositive. Sequencing used PBMCs. The gene calls are TRBV7-8 and TRBJ2-3; the match to TRBD2 covers 9 bases. CDR3 loop: CASSLVGTSSPVATQYF. The DNA of the CDR3 is TGTGCCAGCAGCTTAGTAGGGACTAGCTCCCCGGTGGCTACGCAGTATTTT. The variable domain in full, with the rest retrieved from reference TRBV7-8 and TRBJ2-3, is GAGVSQSPRYKVAKRGQDVALRCDPISGHVSLFWYQQALGQGPEFLTYFQNEAQLDKSGLPSDRFFAERPEGSVSTLKIQRTQQEDSAVYLCASSLVGTSSPVATQYFGPGTRLTVL.